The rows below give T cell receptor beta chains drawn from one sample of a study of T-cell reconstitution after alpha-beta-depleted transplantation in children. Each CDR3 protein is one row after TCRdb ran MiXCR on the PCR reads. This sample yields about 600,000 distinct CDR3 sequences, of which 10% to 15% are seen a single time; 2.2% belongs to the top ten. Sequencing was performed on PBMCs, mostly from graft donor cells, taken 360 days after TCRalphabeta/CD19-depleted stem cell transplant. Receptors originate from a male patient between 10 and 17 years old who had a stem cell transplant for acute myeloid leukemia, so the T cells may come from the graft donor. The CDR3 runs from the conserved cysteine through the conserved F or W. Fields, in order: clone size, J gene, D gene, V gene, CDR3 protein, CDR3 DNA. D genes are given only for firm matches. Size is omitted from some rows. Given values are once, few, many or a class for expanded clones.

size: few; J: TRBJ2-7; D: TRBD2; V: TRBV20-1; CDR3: CSASPVGGLAGGPPYEQYF; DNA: TGCAGTGCTAGCCCGGTAGGGGGACTAGCGGGAGGGCCCCCCTACGAGCAGTACTTC
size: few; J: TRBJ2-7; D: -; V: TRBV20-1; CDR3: CSAKGGREIYEQYF; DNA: TGCAGTGCTAAGGGGGGCAGAGAGATCTACGAGCAGTACTTC
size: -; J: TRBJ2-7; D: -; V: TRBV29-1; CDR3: CSVERQYEQYF; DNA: TGCAGCGTTGAACGCCAGTACGAGCAGTACTTC
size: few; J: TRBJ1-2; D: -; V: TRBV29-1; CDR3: CSVARQNYGYTF; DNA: TGCAGCGTCGCCAGACAGAATTATGGCTACACCTTC
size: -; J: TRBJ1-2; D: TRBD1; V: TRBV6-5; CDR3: CASSYLQGNYGYTF; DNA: TGTGCCAGCAGTTACCTACAGGGGAACTATGGCTACACCTTC
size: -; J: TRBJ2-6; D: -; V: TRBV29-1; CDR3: CSVDSEGLGANVLTF; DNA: TGCAGCGTTGATAGTGAGGGGCTGGGGGCCAACGTCCTGACTTTC
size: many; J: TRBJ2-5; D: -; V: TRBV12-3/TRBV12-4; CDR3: CASSLQAGTEYQETQYF; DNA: TGTGCCAGCAGTCTTCAGGCGGGGACCGAGTACCAAGAGACCCAGTACTTC
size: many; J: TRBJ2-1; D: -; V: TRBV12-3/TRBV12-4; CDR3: CASSSSRIYNEQFF; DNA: TGTGCCAGCAGTTCGAGCAGGATCTACAATGAGCAGTTCTTC
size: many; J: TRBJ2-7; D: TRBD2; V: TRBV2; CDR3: CASSGFDLRAGGFYEQYF; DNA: TGTGCCAGCAGCGGATTTGATTTGCGAGCGGGAGGTTTCTACGAGCAGTACTTC
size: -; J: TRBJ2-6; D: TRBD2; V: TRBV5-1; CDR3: CASSVMGRGGSGANVLTF; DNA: TGCGCCAGCAGCGTTATGGGCCGGGGGGGCTCTGGGGCCAACGTCCTGACTTTC
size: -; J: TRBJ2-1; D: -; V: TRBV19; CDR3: CASKKKGPNNEQFF; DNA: TGTGCCAGTAAAAAGAAAGGGCCCAACAATGAGCAGTTCTTC
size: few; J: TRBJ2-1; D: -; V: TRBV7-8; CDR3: CASSPPGARYNEQFF; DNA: TGTGCCAGCAGCCCCCCAGGGGCGCGATACAATGAGCAGTTCTTC
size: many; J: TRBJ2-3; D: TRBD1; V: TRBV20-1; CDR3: CSAGTGPDTQYF; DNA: TGCAGTGCTGGGACAGGTCCGGATACGCAGTATTTT
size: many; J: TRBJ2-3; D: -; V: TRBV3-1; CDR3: CASSQVTMTGEDTQYF; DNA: TGTGCCAGCAGCCAAGTAACGATGACGGGAGAGGATACGCAGTATTTT
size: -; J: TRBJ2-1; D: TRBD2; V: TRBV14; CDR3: CASSQDLAGVFYEQFF; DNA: TGTGCCAGCAGCCAAGACCTAGCGGGAGTATTCTATGAGCAGTTCTTC
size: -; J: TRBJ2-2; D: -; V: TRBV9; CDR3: CASSVAGITGELFF; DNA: TGTGCCAGCAGCGTGGCAGGGATCACCGGGGAGCTGTTTTTT
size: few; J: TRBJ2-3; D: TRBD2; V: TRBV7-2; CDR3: CASSLGPSGRALGDTQYF; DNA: TGTGCCAGCAGCTTAGGGCCTAGCGGGAGGGCCCTCGGAGATACGCAGTATTTT
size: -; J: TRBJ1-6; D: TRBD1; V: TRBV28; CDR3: CASSARTGEGSPLHF; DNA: TGTGCCAGCAGCGCCCGGACAGGGGAAGGGTCACCCCTCCACTTT
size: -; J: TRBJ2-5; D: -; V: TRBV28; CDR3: CASCGRGSGLGETQYF; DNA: TGTGCCAGCTGCGGACGGGGTAGCGGATTAGGGGAGACCCAGTACTTC
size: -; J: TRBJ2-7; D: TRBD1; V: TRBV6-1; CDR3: CASSLGDRVYYEQYF; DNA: TGTGCCAGCAGTCTGGGGGACAGGGTTTACTACGAGCAGTACTTC
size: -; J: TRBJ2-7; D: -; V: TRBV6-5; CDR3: CASSYLPGDEQYF; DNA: TGTGCCAGCAGTTACTTACCGGGCGACGAGCAGTACTTC
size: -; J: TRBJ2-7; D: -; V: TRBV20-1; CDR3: CSARAQGRGPSYEQYF; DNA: TGCAGTGCTAGAGCCCAAGGGCGGGGCCCCTCCTACGAGCAGTACTTC
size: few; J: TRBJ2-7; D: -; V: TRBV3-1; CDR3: CASSGRWTATYEQYF; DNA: TGTGCCAGCAGCGGACGATGGACAGCTACCTACGAGCAGTACTTC
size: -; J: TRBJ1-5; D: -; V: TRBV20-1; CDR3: CSASWDQPQHF; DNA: TGCAGTGCTAGCTGGGATCAGCCCCAGCATTTT
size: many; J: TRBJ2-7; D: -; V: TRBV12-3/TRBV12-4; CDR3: CASSLESSVLPEQYF; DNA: TGTGCCAGCAGTTTAGAGTCTAGCGTCCTTCCCGAGCAGTACTTC
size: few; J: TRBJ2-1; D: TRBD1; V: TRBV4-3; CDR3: CASSQQFGTGGNEQFF; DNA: TGCGCCAGCAGCCAACAATTCGGGACAGGGGGGAATGAGCAGTTCTTC
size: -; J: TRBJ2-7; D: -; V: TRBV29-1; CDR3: CSAHRGSEQYF; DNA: TGCAGCGCCCATCGTGGAAGCGAGCAGTACTTC
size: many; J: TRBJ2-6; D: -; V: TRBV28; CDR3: CASSLWGGEPSSGANVLTF; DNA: TGTGCCAGCAGTTTATGGGGCGGGGAACCTTCCTCTGGGGCCAACGTCCTGACTTTC
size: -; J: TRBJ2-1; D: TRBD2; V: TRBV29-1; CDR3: CSVLSGGKQFF; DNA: TGCAGCGTCCTTAGCGGGGGTAAGCAGTTCTTC
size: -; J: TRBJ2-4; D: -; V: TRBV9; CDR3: CASSAAGAKNIQYF; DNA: TGTGCCAGCAGCGCTGCAGGGGCCAAAAACATTCAGTACTTC
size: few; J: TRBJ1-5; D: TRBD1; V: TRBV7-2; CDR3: CASSLWDRGDQPQHF; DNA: TGTGCCAGCAGCTTATGGGACAGGGGCGATCAGCCCCAGCATTTT
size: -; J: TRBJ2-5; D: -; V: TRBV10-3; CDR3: CATALGWGTQYF; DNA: TGTGCCACCGCGCTAGGATGGGGGACCCAGTACTTC
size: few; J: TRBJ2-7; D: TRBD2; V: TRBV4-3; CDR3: CASSQVPGSSGYYEQYF; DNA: TGCGCCAGCAGCCAAGTTCCGGGCAGTAGCGGGTACTACGAGCAGTACTTC
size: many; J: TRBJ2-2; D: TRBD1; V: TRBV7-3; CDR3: CASSSPGQGITGELFF; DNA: TGTGCCAGCAGCTCTCCGGGACAGGGCATCACCGGGGAGCTGTTTTTT
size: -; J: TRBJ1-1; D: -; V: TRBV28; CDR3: CASRAAGRGGLDTEAFF; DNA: TGTGCCAGCAGGGCAGCGGGCAGGGGTGGGTTGGACACTGAAGCTTTCTTT
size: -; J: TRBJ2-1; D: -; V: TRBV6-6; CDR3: CTGNEQFF; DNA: TGTACCGGGAATGAGCAGTTCTTC
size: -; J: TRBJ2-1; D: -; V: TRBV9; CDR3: CASSVGLAGAYNEQFF; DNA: TGTGCCAGCAGCGTAGGTTTGGCAGGGGCCTACAATGAGCAGTTCTTC
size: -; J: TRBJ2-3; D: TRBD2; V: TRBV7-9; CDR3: CASSSGLAGGADTQYF; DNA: TGTGCCAGCAGTTCCGGACTAGCGGGAGGTGCAGATACGCAGTATTTT
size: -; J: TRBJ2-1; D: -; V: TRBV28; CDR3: CASSLGSLTYNEQFF; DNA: TGTGCCAGCAGTTTAGGCAGCTTAACCTACAATGAGCAGTTCTTC
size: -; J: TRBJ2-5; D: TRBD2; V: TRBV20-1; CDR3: CSARVGGRALGETQYF; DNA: TGCAGTGCTAGAGTAGGCGGGAGGGCCCTCGGGGAGACCCAGTACTTC
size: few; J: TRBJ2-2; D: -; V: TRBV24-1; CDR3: CATSEQPTGELFF; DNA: TGTGCCACCAGTGAACAGCCTACCGGGGAGCTGTTTTTT
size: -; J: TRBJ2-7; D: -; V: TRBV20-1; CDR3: CSARGVFGGNYEQYF; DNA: TGCAGTGCTAGGGGTGTGTTTGGGGGAAACTACGAGCAGTACTTC
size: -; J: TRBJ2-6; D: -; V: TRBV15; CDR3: CATSRGTISGANVLTF; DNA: TGTGCCACCAGCCGAGGGACAATCTCTGGGGCCAACGTCCTGACTTTC
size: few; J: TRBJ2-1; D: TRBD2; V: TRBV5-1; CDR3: CASSPPGLAGLNSYNEQFF; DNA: TGCGCCAGCAGCCCACCGGGACTAGCGGGTCTTAATTCCTACAATGAGCAGTTCTTC
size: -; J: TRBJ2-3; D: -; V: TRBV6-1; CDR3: CASSPYHTDTQYF; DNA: TGTGCCAGCAGTCCATATCACACCGATACGCAGTATTTT
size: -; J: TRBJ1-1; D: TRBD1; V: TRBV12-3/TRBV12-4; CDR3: CASSIHQGGDTEAFF; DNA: TGTGCCAGCAGCATCCACCAGGGGGGGGACACTGAAGCTTTCTTT
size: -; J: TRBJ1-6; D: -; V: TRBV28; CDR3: CASSLGASSYNSPLHF; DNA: TGTGCCAGCAGTTTGGGGGCCAGCTCCTATAATTCACCCCTCCACTTT
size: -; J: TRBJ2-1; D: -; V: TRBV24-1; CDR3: CATSDTGGNAHGVYNEQFF; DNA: TGTGCCACCAGTGACACCGGGGGAAATGCCCATGGAGTCTACAATGAGCAGTTCTTC
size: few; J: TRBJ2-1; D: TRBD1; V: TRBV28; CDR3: CASSGPQGRMYEQFF; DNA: TGTGCCAGCAGTGGACCACAGGGGCGGATGTATGAGCAGTTCTTC
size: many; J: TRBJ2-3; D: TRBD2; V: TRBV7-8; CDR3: CASSLGGLAGARVTQYF; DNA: TGTGCCAGCAGCTTAGGCGGACTAGCGGGGGCCAGGGTTACGCAGTATTTT
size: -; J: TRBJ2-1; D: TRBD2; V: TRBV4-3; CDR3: CASSHAGLATYNEQFF; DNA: TGCGCCAGCAGCCATGCGGGACTAGCGACCTACAATGAGCAGTTCTTC
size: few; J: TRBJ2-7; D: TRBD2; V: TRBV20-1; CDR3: CSARALGSGEYF; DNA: TGCAGTGCTAGGGCCCTGGGTAGCGGGGAGTACTTC
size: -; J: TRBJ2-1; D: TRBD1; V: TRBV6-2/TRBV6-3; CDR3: CASRDRAKEQFF; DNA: TGTGCCAGCAGGGACAGGGCCAAGGAGCAGTTCTTC